This TCR beta chain was captured by sequencing in a study of cytomegalovirus exposure and HLA in healthy donors. Study-wide results and limits: The authors later found most CMV-associated TCR beta chains appeared HLA-restricted.

On this clone: The antigen is not known.

CDR3 length equals 14 residues. Per germline, CDR1 SEHNR and CDR2 FQNEAQ (reference sequence). The germline V and J ends were trimmed by 1 base and 4 bases, with 10 bases remaining between them. The PCR ran on 60 Vbeta and 13 Jbeta primers. Using immunoSEQ multiplex PCR, the repertoire was profiled, and TCRdb retains in-frame clones only, with some absent. Of approximately 110,000 clones in the sample, roughly 70% were seen once. J is TRBJ1-1 and V is TRBV7-9, with a possible D match to TRBD1 (6 bases). Specimen: PBMCs. This receptor was identified in a middle-aged man in good health and CMV-seropositive. The CDR3 DNA follows: TGTGCCAGCAGCTTAGGGCACAGGGCCACTGAAGCTTTCTTT. It specifies CASSLGHRATEAFF.